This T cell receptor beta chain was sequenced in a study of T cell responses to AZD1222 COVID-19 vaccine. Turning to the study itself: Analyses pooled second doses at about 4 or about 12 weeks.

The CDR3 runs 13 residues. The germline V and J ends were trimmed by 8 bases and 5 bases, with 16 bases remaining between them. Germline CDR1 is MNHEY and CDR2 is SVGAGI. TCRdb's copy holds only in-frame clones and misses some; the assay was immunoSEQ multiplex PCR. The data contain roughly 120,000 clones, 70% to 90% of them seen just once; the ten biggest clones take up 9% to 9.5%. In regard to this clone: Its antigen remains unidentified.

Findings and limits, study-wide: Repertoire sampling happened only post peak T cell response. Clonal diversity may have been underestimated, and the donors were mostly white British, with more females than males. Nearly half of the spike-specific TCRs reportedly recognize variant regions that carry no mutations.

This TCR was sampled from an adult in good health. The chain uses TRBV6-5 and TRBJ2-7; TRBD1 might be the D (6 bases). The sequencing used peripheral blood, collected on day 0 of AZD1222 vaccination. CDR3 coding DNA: TGTGCCAGCTTAATTACAGGGATAAACGAGCAGTACTTC. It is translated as CASLITGINEQYF.